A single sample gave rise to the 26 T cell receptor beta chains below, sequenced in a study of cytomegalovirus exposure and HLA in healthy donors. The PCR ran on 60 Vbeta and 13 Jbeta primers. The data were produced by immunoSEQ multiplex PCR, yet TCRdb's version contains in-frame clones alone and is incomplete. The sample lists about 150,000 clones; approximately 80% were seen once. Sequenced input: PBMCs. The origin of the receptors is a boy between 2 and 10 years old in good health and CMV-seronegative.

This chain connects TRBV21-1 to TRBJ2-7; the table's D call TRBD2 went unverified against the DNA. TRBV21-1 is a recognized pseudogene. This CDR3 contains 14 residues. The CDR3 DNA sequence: TGTGCCAGCAGGACTAGCCTCACCCTGTGGGAGCAGTACTTC. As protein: CASRTSLTLWEQYF.

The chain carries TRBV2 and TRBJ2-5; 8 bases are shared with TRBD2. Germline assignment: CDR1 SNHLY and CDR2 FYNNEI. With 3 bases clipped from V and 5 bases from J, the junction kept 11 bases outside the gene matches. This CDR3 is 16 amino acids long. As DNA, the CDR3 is TGTGCCAGCAGTGATGGTGTGCGGGAGGCAGAGGAGACCCAGTACTTC. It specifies CASSDGVREAEETQYF.

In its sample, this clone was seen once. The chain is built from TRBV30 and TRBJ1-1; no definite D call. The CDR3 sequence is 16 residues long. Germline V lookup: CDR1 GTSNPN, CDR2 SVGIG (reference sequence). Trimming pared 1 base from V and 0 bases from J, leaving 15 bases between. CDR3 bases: TGTGCCTGGAGTGCTAAGTTGAGCGGGATGAACACTGAAGCTTTCTTT. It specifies CAWSAKLSGMNTEAFF.

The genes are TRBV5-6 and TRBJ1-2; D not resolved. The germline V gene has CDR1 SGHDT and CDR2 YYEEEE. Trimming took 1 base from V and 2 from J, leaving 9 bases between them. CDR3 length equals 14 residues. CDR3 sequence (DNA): TGTGCCAGCAGCTTGTATGAGAGGAACTATGGCTACACCTTC. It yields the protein CASSLYERNYGYTF.

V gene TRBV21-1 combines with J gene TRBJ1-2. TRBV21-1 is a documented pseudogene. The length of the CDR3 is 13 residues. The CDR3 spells CASSRGGRYGYTF. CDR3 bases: TGTGCCAGCAGTAGGGGGGGCCGGTATGGCTACACCTTC.

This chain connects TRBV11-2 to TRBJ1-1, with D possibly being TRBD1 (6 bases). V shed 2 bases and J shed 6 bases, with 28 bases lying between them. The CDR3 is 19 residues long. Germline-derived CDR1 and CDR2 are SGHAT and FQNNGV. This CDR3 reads CASSLIGGDYAAPGAEAFF. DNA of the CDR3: TGTGCCAGCAGCTTAATTGGGGGCGATTATGCAGCCCCCGGGGCTGAAGCTTTCTTT.

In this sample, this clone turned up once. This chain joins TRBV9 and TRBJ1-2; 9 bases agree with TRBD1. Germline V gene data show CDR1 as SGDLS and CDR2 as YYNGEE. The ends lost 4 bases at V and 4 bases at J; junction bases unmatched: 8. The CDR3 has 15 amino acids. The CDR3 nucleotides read TGTGCCAGCAGCTTCCTTGGGACAGGGTCCTATGGCTACACCTTC. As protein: CASSFLGTGSYGYTF.

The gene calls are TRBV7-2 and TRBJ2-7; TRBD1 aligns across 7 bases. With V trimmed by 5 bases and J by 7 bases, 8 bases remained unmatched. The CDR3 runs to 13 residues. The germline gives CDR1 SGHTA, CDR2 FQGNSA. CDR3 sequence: CASSHTTGNEQYV. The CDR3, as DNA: TGTGCCAGCAGCCACACGACAGGGAATGAGCAGTACGTC.

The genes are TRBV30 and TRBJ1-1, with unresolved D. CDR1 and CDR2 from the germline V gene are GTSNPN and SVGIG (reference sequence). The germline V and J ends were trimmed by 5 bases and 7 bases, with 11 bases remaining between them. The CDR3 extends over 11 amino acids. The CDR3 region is CAWGFGVEAFF. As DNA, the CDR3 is TGTGCCTGGGGGTTCGGGGTTGAAGCTTTCTTT.

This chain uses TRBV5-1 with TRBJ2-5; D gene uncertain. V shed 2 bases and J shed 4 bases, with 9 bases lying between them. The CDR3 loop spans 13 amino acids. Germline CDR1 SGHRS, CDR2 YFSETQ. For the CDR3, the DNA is TGCGCCAGCAGCTTAGCCGAATCAGAGACCCAGTACTTC. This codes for CASSLAESETQYF.

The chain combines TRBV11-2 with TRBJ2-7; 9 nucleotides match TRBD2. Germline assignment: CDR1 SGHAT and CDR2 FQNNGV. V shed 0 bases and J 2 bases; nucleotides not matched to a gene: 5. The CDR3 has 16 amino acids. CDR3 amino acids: CASSLDFRGGAYEQYF. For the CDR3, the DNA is TGTGCCAGCAGCTTAGATTTTCGCGGGGGGGCCTACGAGCAGTACTTC.

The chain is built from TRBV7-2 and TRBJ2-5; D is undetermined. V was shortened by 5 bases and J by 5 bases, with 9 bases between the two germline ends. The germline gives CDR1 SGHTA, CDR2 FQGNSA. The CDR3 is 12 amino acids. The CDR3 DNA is TGTGCCAGCAGCCGAAACCGGGAGACCCAGTACTTC. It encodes CASSRNRETQYF. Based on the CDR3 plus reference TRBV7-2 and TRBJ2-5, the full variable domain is GAGVSQSPSNKVTEKGKDVELRCDPISGHTALYWYRQSLGQGLEFLIYFQGNSAPDKSGLPSDRFSAERTGGSVSTLTIQRTQQEDSAVYLCASSRNRETQYFGPGTRLLVL.

Here the CDR3 reads CASRPGAGWGTGELFF. The CDR3 DNA reads as TGTGCCAGCAGACCAGGGGCCGGTTGGGGGACCGGGGAGCTGTTTTTT. This chain connects TRBV13 to TRBJ2-2, with a tentative D call TRBD1 (6 bases). Germline values: CDR1 PRHDT, CDR2 FYEKMQ (reference sequence). The CDR3 has 16 residues. V shed 6 bases and J shed 5 bases, with 19 bases lying between them. Full variable domain (rest looked up from reference TRBV13 and TRBJ2-2): AAGVIQSPRHLIKEKRETATLKCYPIPRHDTVYWYQQGPGQDPQFLISFYEKMQSDKGSIPDRFSAQQFSDYHSELNMSSLELGDSALYFCASRPGAGWGTGELFFGEGSRLTVL.

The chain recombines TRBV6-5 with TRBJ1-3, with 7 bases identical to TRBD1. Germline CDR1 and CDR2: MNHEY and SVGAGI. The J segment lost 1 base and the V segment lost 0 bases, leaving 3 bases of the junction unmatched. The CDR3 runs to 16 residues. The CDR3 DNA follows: TGTGCCAGCAGTTACTCCAGGGGGTATTCTGGAAACACCATATATTTT. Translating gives CASSYSRGYSGNTIYF.

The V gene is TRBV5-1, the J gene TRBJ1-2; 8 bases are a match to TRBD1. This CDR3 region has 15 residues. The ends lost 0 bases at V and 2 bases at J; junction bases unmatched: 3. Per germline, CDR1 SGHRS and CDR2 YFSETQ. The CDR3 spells CASSLAPGGNYGYTF. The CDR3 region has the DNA TGCGCCAGCAGCTTGGCCCCAGGGGGCAACTATGGCTACACCTTC.

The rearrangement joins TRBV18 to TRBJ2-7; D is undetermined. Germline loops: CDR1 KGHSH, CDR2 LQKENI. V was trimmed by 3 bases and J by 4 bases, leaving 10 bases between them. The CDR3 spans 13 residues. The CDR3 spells CASSPDIAYEQYF. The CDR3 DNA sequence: TGTGCCAGCTCACCTGACATCGCTTACGAGCAGTACTTC.

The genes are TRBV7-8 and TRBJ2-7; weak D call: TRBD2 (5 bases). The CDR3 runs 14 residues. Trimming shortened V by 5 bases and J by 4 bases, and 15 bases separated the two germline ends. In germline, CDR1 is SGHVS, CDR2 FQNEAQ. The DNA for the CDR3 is TGTGCCAGCAGCCCTACTGACTACTTATACGAGCAGTACGTC. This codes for CASSPTDYLYEQYV.

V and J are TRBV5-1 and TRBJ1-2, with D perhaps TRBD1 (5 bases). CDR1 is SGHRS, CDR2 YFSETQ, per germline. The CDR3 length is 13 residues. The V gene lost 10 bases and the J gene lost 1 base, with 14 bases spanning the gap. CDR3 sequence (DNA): TGCGCCTCGATGGGACTACTTAACTATGGCTACACCTTC. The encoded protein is CASMGLLNYGYTF.

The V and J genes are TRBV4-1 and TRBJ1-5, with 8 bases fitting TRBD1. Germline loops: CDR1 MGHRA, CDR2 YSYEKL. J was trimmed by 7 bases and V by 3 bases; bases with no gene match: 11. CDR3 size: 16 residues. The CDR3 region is CASSHDRGQGLQPQHF. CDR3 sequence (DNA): TGCGCCAGCAGCCATGACCGCGGACAGGGATTACAGCCCCAGCATTTT.

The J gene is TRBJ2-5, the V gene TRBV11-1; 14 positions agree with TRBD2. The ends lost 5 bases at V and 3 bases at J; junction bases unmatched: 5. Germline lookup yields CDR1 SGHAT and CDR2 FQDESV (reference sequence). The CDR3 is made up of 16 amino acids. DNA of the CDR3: TGTGCCAGCAGCGTTGGACTAGCGGGAGGCGAAGAGACCCAGTACTTC. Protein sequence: CASSVGLAGGEETQYF.

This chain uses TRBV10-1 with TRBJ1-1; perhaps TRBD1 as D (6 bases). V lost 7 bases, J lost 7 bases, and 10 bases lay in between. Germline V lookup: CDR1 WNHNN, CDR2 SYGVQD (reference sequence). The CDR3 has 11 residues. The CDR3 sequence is CASIRTDEAFF. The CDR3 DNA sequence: TGCGCCAGCATACGGACAGATGAAGCTTTCTTT.

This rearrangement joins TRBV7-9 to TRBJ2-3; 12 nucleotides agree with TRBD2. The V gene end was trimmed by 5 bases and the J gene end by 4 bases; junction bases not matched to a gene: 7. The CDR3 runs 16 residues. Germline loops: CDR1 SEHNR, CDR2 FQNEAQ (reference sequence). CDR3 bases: TGTGCCAGCAGCCGTACTAGCGGGGGGTTCTCAGATACGCAGTATTTT. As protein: CASSRTSGGFSDTQYF.

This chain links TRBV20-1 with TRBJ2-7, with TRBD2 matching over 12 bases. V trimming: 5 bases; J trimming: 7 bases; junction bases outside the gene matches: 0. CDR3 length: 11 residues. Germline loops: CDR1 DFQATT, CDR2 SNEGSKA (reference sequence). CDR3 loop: CSALAGGEQYF. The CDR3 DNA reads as TGCAGTGCTCTAGCGGGAGGGGAGCAGTACTTC.

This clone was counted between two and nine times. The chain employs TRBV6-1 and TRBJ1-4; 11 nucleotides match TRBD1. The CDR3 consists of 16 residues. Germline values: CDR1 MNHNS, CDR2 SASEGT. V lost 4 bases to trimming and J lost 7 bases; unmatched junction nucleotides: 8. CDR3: CASSGLGTGGSEKLFF. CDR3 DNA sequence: TGTGCCAGCAGTGGTCTCGGGACAGGGGGGAGTGAAAAACTGTTTTTT.

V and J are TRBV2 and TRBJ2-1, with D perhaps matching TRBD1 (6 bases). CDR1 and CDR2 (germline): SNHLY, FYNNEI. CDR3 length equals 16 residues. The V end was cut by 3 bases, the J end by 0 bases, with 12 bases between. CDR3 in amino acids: CASSDRGLSSYNEQFF. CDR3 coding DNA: TGTGCCAGCAGTGACAGGGGCCTAAGCTCCTACAATGAGCAGTTCTTC. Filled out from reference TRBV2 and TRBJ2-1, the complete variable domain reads EPEVTQTPSHQVTQMGQEVILRCVPISNHLYFYWYRQILGQKVEFLVSFYNNEISEKSEIFDDQFSVERPDGSNFTLKIRSTKLEDSAMYFCASSDRGLSSYNEQFFGPGTRLTVL.

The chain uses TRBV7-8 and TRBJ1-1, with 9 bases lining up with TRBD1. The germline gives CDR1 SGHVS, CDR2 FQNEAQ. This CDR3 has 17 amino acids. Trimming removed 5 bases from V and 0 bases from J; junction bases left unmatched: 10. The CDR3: CASSPPTGGLMNTEAFF. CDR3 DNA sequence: TGTGCCAGCAGCCCCCCGACAGGGGGGCTCATGAACACTGAAGCTTTCTTT. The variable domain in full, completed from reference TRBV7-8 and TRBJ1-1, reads GAGVSQSPRYKVAKRGQDVALRCDPISGHVSLFWYQQALGQGPEFLTYFQNEAQLDKSGLPSDRFFAERPEGSVSTLKIQRTQQEDSAVYLCASSPPTGGLMNTEAFFGQGTRLTVV.